The sequence of this T cell receptor (beta chain) was determined in a study of blood T cells in healthy people across ages. Findings and limits, study-wide: There was no known CMV status for donors, so expanded clonotype changes were possibly confounded.

On this clonotype itself: Its antigen remains unidentified.

A sample-barcoded 5' primer and a J-beta primer mix were used in a second PCR of roughly 6 to 11 cycles. Sequencing of every sample gave 2.5 million or more CDR3-containing paired-end reads. MiXCR was run by TCRdb on the 5' RACE reads, yielding one entry per CDR3 protein. The sample records about a million distinct CDR3 sequences, less than 45% being singletons. The V gene lost 4 bases and the J gene lost 5 bases, with 7 bases spanning the gap. CDR1 and CDR2 from the germline V gene are LGHDT and YNNKEL (reference sequence). The CDR3 contains 12 residues. The material sequenced was blood. This sequence joins TRBV3-1 and TRBJ2-3, with unresolved D. The clonotype was recovered from a young man in good health. CDR3 sequence (DNA): TGTGCCAGCAGCCGAGCCCTAGATACGCAGTATTTT. Translating gives CASSRALDTQYF.